The 30 T cell receptor beta chains listed next were all sequenced from one sample in a study of post-analysis software for immune sequencing data. Study results and limitations: About five TRBV segments appeared more often in patients than in controls, and TRBV5-6, TRBV5-1 and TRBV20-1 were among these.

Unique molecular identifiers were present in the TCR beta cDNA libraries. Each CDR3 protein is one row after TCRdb ran MiXCR on the PCR reads. The sample yields 350,000 to 500,000 distinct CDR3 sequences, approximately 38% seen once. For these TCRs, the target antigens are not known. The material sequenced was blood. The receptors derive from a girl aged 2-10 years with multiple sclerosis.

This clonotype turned up a few times. The chain links TRBV5-1 to TRBJ2-4; no reliable D call. The closer fit of TRBJ2-7 to the DNA end suggests the J call may be wrong. From germline, CDR1 is SGHRS and CDR2 YFSETQ. There are 15 residues in the CDR3. The CDR3, as DNA: TGCGCCAGCAGCTTGGCCGCCGTAGCTATCAACGAGCAGTACTTC. Translating gives CASSLAAVAINEQYF.

This clonotype was recorded a few times. This sequence joins TRBV7-2 and TRBJ2-3, with 12 bases that match TRBD2. The CDR3 sequence is 17 residues long. CDR1 SGHTA and CDR2 FQGNSA come from the germline V gene. The J segment lost 6 bases and the V segment lost 0 bases, leaving 7 bases of the junction unmatched. The CDR3: CASSLAGTSGRTDTQYF. The CDR3 DNA reads TGTGCCAGCAGCTTAGCGGGTACTAGCGGGAGGACCGATACGCAGTATTTT.

The chain uses TRBV29-1 and TRBJ2-6, with TRBD1 matching 9 bases. Germline V lookup: CDR1 SQVTM, CDR2 ANQGSEA. CDR3 length: 17 residues. V lost 7 bases to trimming and J lost 1 base; unmatched junction nucleotides: 11. CDR3 protein: CSAMRQGGWSGANVLTF. CDR3 nucleotides: TGCAGCGCTATGAGACAGGGGGGTTGGTCTGGGGCCAACGTCCTGACTTTC.

This chain uses TRBV20-1 with TRBJ2-4, with D uncertain. The J call is uncertain, as TRBJ2-7 better fits the DNA end. CDR3 length equals 11 residues. Germline assignment: CDR1 DFQATT and CDR2 SNEGSKA (reference sequence). CDR3 nucleotides: TGCAGTGCTAGAGAGGCCTACGAGCAGTACTTC. This translates into CSAREAYEQYF.

The chain links TRBV5-1 to TRBJ2-5; unclear D gene. With 1 base removed from V and 5 bases from J, the gap between germline ends came to 12 bases. Looked up from germline, CDR1 is SGHRS and CDR2 is YFSETQ. The CDR3 spans 14 residues. The CDR3, as DNA: TGCGCCAGCAGCTTGTCGTTGGCGCGGGAGACCCAGTACTTC. Translating it yields CASSLSLARETQYF. The whole variable domain, filled in from reference TRBV5-1 and TRBJ2-5, reads KAGVTQTPRYLIKTRGQQVTLSCSPISGHRSVSWYQQTPGQGLQFLFEYFSETQRNKGNFPGRFSGRQFSNSRSEMNVSTLELGDSALYLCASSLSLARETQYFGPGTRLLVL.

This clonotype was counted only a few times. The chain links TRBV9 to TRBJ1-1; TRBD1 matches at 9 bases. CDR1 is SGDLS and CDR2 is YYNGEE in the germline V gene. There are 15 residues in the CDR3. With 4 bases clipped from V and 2 bases from J, the junction kept 6 bases outside the gene matches. The CDR3 nucleotides are TGTGCCAGCAGCAATCCGGGACAGGGAAACACTGAAGCTTTCTTT. Translating it yields CASSNPGQGNTEAFF.

V gene TRBV4-3 combines with J gene TRBJ2-5, with D perhaps assigned TRBD1 or TRBD2 (5 bases each). Germline V gene data show CDR1 as LGHNA and CDR2 as YSLEER. CDR3 size: 15 residues. V lost 0 bases, J lost 5 bases, and 13 bases lay in between. CDR3 residues: CASSQDYGAWETQYF. The CDR3 DNA follows: TGCGCCAGCAGCCAAGATTACGGGGCTTGGGAGACCCAGTACTTC.

By proportion, this clonotype is medium-sized. The chain links TRBV5-1 to TRBJ2-2, with D unclear. The V gene's germline CDR1 is SGHRS and CDR2 YFSETQ. This CDR3 has 15 amino acids. The V end lost 1 base, the J end lost 3 bases, and 10 bases lay between the germline ends. The CDR3 DNA is TGCGCCAGCAGCTTGAGAACTCAGGACACCGGGGAGCTGTTTTTT. Protein: CASSLRTQDTGELFF.

This clonotype was seen only a few times. The chain recombines TRBV3-1 with TRBJ1-4, with D perhaps matching TRBD1 (6 bases). The CDR3 spans 15 residues. Germline-derived CDR1 and CDR2 are LGHDT and YNNKEL (reference sequence). V dropped 4 bases and J dropped 5 bases, with 14 bases sitting between them. CDR3 coding DNA: TGTGCCAGCAGCCCACGAGGGGGGTTGAATGAAAAACTGTTTTTT. It specifies CASSPRGGLNEKLFF. Full variable domain (missing parts from reference TRBV3-1 and TRBJ1-4): DTAVSQTPKYLVTQMGNDKSIKCEQNLGHDTMYWYKQDSKKFLKIMFSYNNKELIINETVPNRFSPKSPDKAHLNLHINSLELGDSAVYFCASSPRGGLNEKLFFGSGTQLSVL.

Only a few counts were recorded for this clonotype. One junction end disagrees with the germline gene, perhaps due to a read error. V usage is TRBV9 and J usage is TRBJ2-1, with TRBD1 matching 7 bases. Per the germline V gene, CDR1 is SGDLS and CDR2 is YYNGEE. This CDR3 has 14 residues. The CDR3 loop is CASSAWDSYNGQFF. The CDR3 nucleotides read TGTGCCAGCAGCGCTTGGGACAGCTACAATGGGCAGTTCTTC.

This clonotype was counted ten times or more. This sequence joins TRBV29-1 and TRBJ2-7; 12 positions match TRBD2. Germline-derived CDR1 and CDR2 are SQVTM and ANQGSEA. After removal of 6 bases from V and 0 bases from J, the junction contained 3 bases not matched to a gene. The CDR3 covers 14 residues. As DNA, the CDR3 is TGCAGCGTGGGACTAGCGGGCTTCTCCTACGAGCAGTACTTC. Residues: CSVGLAGFSYEQYF.

Only a few counts were recorded for this clonotype. The V gene is TRBV7-8, the J gene TRBJ1-6; possible D gene TRBD1, 5 bases. The V and J ends lost 6 bases and 7 bases respectively, with 19 bases between them. The CDR3 is 16 residues long. Germline CDR1 SGHVS, CDR2 FQNEAQ. The DNA for the CDR3 is TGTGCCAGCAGGGGGGGTAGGGGAGGGATCAATTCACCCCTCCACTTT. Protein product: CASRGGRGGINSPLHF.

V gene TRBV5-5 combines with J gene TRBJ2-1; tentative D call: TRBD1 (6 bases). The V end was cut by 4 bases, the J end by 6 bases, with 23 bases between. The germline gives CDR1 SGHKS, CDR2 YYEKEE (reference sequence). The CDR3 runs to 17 residues. The CDR3 DNA reads as TGTGCCAGCAGCGCGACAGGAGATCAGGCGCAGATCAATGAGCAGTTCTTC. Translating it yields CASSATGDQAQINEQFF.

This clonotype was observed a few times. CDR3 DNA sequence: TGTGCCACCAGCAGAGAACGGAGATATTCCTACGAGCAGTACTTC. Translating it yields CATSRERRYSYEQYF. The V gene is TRBV15, the J gene TRBJ2-7; D uncertain. The V end lost 0 bases, the J end lost 1 base, and 10 bases lay between the germline ends. Germline V gives CDR1 LNHNV, CDR2 YYDKDF (reference sequence). The CDR3 is 15 residues long.

The chain couples TRBV10-3 to TRBJ2-7; D may be TRBD1 (5 bases). This CDR3 comprises 10 residues. The germline gives CDR1 ENHRY, CDR2 SYGVKD. CDR3 amino acids: CAYRYNEQYF. The CDR3 region has the DNA TGTGCGTACAGGTACAACGAGCAGTACTTC.

As to this clonotype: One junction end does not reproduce the germline sequence, and a read error may be involved. The gene calls are TRBV3-1 and TRBJ2-1; possibly TRBD2 for D (6 bases). There are 16 residues in the CDR3. Looked up from germline, CDR1 is LGHDT and CDR2 is YNNKEL (reference sequence). CDR3 residues: CASSQVGGSSYNEQFF. CDR3 sequence (DNA): TGCGCCAGCAGCCAAGTTGGAGGGAGCTCCTACAATGAGCAGTTCTTC.

V usage is TRBV6-1 and J usage is TRBJ2-5; perhaps TRBD2 as D (5 bases). The CDR3 totals 12 residues. Germline loops: CDR1 MNHNS, CDR2 SASEGT. The CDR3 DNA is TGTGTCGTGAGGCGGGCCCAAGAGACCCAGTACTTC. Its protein is CVVRRAQETQYF.

Concerning this clonotype itself: One end of the junction does not line up with germline, which may come from a read error. V and J are TRBV2 and TRBJ2-5; 7 bases match TRBD1. TRBJ2-7 matches the DNA end more closely, so the J call is doubtful. CDR1 and CDR2 (germline): SNHLY, FYNNEI. The CDR3 extends over 14 amino acids. The CDR3 sequence is CASRGTDSPYEQYF. The CDR3 DNA sequence: TGCGCCAGCAGAGGGACAGACAGTCCCTACGAGCAGTACTTC.

The genes are TRBV29-1 and TRBJ2-1, with no clear D. Trimming took 7 bases from V and 3 from J, leaving 7 bases between them. There are 11 residues in the CDR3. The V gene's germline CDR1 is SQVTM and CDR2 ANQGSEA. The CDR3 spells CSANFYNEQFF. The CDR3 region has the DNA TGCAGCGCCAATTTCTACAATGAGCAGTTCTTC.

This sequence joins TRBV4-2 and TRBJ2-3, with D perhaps matching TRBD1 (5 bases). Germline V gene data show CDR1 as LGHNA and CDR2 as YNFKEQ. There are 18 residues in the CDR3. The germline V and J ends were trimmed by 2 bases and 1 base, with 19 bases remaining between them. CDR3 amino acids: CASSQIRKGVRGTDTQYF. Written as DNA, the CDR3 is TGTGCCAGCAGCCAAATTCGGAAAGGGGTTCGGGGCACAGATACGCAGTATTTT.

The rearrangement links TRBV4-1 to TRBJ1-1; D remains ambiguous. Germline values: CDR1 MGHRA, CDR2 YSYEKL. V lost 0 bases and J 0 bases, leaving 5 bases between the germline ends. CDR3 length: 14 residues. In DNA form, the CDR3 reads TGCGCCAGCAGCCAAGAGGTCGTGAACACTGAAGCTTTCTTT. This encodes CASSQEVVNTEAFF.

This clonotype turned up a few times. V usage is TRBV4-1 and J usage is TRBJ1-2; no clear D. Germline V CDR1 and CDR2: MGHRA, YSYEKL. V lost 2 bases and J lost 0, with 10 bases in between. The CDR3 extends over 15 amino acids. CDR3 in amino acids: CASSQSEAANYGYTF. The CDR3 coding sequence is TGCGCCAGCAGCCAATCCGAGGCGGCTAACTATGGCTACACCTTC.

V gene TRBV5-1 combines with J gene TRBJ2-5; a possible D gene is TRBD2 (6 bases). Germline assignment: CDR1 SGHRS and CDR2 YFSETQ. V lost 4 bases to trimming and J lost 5 bases, with 15 bases between them. This CDR3 is 14 amino acids long. CDR3 loop: CASSLPPGLETQYF. The CDR3 DNA follows: TGCGCCAGCAGCCTACCGCCGGGACTCGAGACCCAGTACTTC.

This clonotype appeared a few times. The rearrangement uses TRBV29-1 and TRBJ2-7; the match to TRBD2 covers 8 bases. Germline V CDR1 and CDR2: SQVTM, ANQGSEA. The CDR3 runs 13 residues. V gave up 5 bases and J gave up 3 bases; unmatched junction bases: 6. The CDR3 nucleotides are TGCAGCGTTCGGGGGGGGGTGAACTACGAGCAGTACTTC. Its protein product is CSVRGGVNYEQYF.

This clonotype has more than one count but fewer than ten. V usage is TRBV27 and J usage is TRBJ2-7; tentative D call: TRBD1 (6 bases). Trimming pared 6 bases from V and 2 bases from J, leaving 14 bases between. CDR1 is MNHEY and CDR2 is SMNVEV in the germline V gene (reference sequence). The CDR3 is 14 amino acids. CDR3 residues: CASRPRTVPYEQYF. CDR3 DNA sequence: TGTGCCAGCAGACCTCGGACAGTTCCCTACGAGCAGTACTTC.

The V and J genes are TRBV20-1 and TRBJ2-7, with D unclear. The V gene's germline CDR1 is DFQATT and CDR2 SNEGSKA (reference sequence). There are 12 residues in the CDR3. V lost 3 bases and J lost 0, with 6 bases in between. The CDR3 DNA reads as TGCAGTGCTAGCCCCTCCTCCTACGAGCAGTACTTC. Translated, it gives CSASPSSYEQYF.

The chain employs TRBV28 and TRBJ2-1; TRBD1 matches 8 bases. The DNA matches TRBJ2-7 better at its end, which makes the J call doubtful. Germline CDR1 is MDHEN and CDR2 is SYDVKM. The CDR3 extends over 15 amino acids. The CDR3 protein is CASGTRDRLCSEQYF. The CDR3 bases are TGTGCCAGCGGAACCCGGGACAGGCTGTGCAGTGAGCAGTACTTC.

CDR3 loop: CASSLQGQGTSAFF. CDR3 DNA: TGTGCCAGCAGTTTACAGGGACAGGGTACATCGGCTTTCTTT. This chain uses TRBV12-3 or TRBV12-4 with TRBJ1-1, with TRBD1 matching 9 bases. This CDR3 is 14 amino acids long. The V gene end was trimmed by 2 bases and the J gene end by 11 bases; junction bases not matched to a gene: 9.

The chain uses TRBV20-1 and TRBJ1-5, with 11 bases that match TRBD1. Losses at the gene ends were 6 bases for V and 7 bases for J; bases not matched to a gene: 11. The germline V gene encodes CDR1 DFQATT and CDR2 SNEGSKA (reference sequence). The CDR3 is 15 residues long. The CDR3 sequence: CSAEKDRGLRQPQHF. CDR3 DNA sequence: TGCAGTGCAGAGAAGGACAGGGGGCTAAGGCAGCCCCAGCATTTT.

Note on this clonotype: A much larger clone lies a single base off, so this may be a read error. The chain is built from TRBV20-1 and TRBJ1-2; possibly TRBD1 for D (6 bases). The CDR3 length is 14 residues. The V end was cut by 1 base, the J end by 8 bases, with 17 bases between. The germline gives CDR1 DFQATT, CDR2 SNEGSKA (reference sequence). CDR3 amino acids: CSARGLQGNSGYTF. The CDR3 bases are TGCAGTGCTAGAGGTCTACAGGGTAATAGCGGCTACACCTTC.